The clone carrying this T cell receptor beta chain came up many times. Its antigen is undetermined. This record belongs to a study of naive and memory T cell subsets. The CDR3 is 13 residues long. Trimming removed 2 bases from V and 2 bases from J, with 7 bases in between. The germline V gene has CDR1 MNHEY and CDR2 SMNVEV (reference sequence). Broader study findings: Gini index rose across naive, CM, EM and EMRA in CD4 and CD8. Especially in CD8 cells, naive repertoires contained a few larger clonotypes, possibly CD45RA-re-expressing memory cells.

Two oligonucleotides, mixed equimolar, formed the beta constant-region primer covering TRBC1 and TRBC2. Nested alpha and beta constant-region primers with the SP2 primer drove four PCR rounds on ligated cDNA. TCRdb called the UMI-ligation and nested PCR reads again in MiXCR, with one record for every CDR3 protein. The repertoire holds 85,000 to 130,000 distinct CDR3 sequences, with around 13% as singletons. The sequencing sample was made of naive CD8+ T cells from blood. This TCR was recovered from a human donor in good health. V usage is TRBV27 and J usage is TRBJ2-7; a possible D gene is TRBD1 (6 bases). The CDR3: CASSLTGPYEQYF. The CDR3 DNA sequence: TGTGCCAGCAGTTTAACAGGGCCCTACGAGCAGTACTTC.